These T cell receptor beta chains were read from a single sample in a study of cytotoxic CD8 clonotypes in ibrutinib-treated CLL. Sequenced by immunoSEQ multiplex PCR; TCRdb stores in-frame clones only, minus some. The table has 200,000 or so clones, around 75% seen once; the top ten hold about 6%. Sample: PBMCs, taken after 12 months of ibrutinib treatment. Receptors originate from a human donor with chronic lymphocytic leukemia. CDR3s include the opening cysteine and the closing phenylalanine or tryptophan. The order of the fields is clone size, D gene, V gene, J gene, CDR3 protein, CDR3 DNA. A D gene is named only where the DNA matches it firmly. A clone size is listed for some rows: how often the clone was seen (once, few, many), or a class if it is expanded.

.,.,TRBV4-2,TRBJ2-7,CASSLLRGEGYEQYF,TGTGCCAGCAGCCTTCTGAGGGGGGAGGGGTACGAGCAGTACTTC
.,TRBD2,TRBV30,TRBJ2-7,CAWSVFTSGRGSSYEQYF,TGTGCCTGGAGTGTATTTACTAGCGGGAGGGGTAGCTCCTACGAGCAGTACTTC
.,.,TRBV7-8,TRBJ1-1,CASSSLPPNTEAFF,TGTGCCAGCAGCTCCCTCCCCCCGAACACTGAAGCTTTCTTT
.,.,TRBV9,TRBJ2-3,CASSARQGGDTQYF,TGTGCCAGCAGCGCGCGCCAGGGAGGAGATACGCAGTATTTT
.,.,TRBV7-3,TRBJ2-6,CASKGTYSGANVLTF,TGTGCCAGCAAAGGCACTTACTCTGGGGCCAACGTCCTGACTTTC
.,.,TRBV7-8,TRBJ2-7,CASSQTGVREVEQYF,TGTGCCAGCAGTCAAACCGGTGTCAGGGAAGTCGAGCAGTACTTC
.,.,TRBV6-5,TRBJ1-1,CASSYPRGGANTEAFF,TGTGCCAGCAGTTACCCTAGGGGGGGGGCGAACACTGAAGCTTTCTTT
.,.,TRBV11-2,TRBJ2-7,CASSLEPVLYEQYF,TGTGCCAGCAGCTTAGAACCAGTCCTATACGAGCAGTACTTC
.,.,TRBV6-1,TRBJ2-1,CASKNEQFF,TGTGCCAGCAAGAATGAGCAGTTCTTC
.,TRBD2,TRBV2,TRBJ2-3,CASNLAGATQYF,TGTGCCAGCAATCTAGCGGGAGCTACGCAGTATTTT
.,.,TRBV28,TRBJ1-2,CASSPDQDYGYTF,TGTGCCAGCAGCCCGGACCAGGACTATGGCTACACCTTC
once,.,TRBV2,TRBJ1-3,CASSESTTSSGNTIYF,TGTGCCAGCAGTGAATCCACGACCAGCTCTGGAAACACCATATATTTT
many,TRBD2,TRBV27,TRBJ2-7,CASRVREFSEQYF,TGTGCCAGCAGGGTGCGGGAGTTTAGCGAGCAGTACTTC
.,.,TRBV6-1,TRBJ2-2,CASSERGGANTGELFF,TGTGCCAGCAGTGAACGTGGAGGGGCGAACACCGGGGAGCTGTTTTTT
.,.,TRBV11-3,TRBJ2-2,CASSPGNTGELFF,TGTGCCAGCAGTCCAGGGAACACCGGGGAGCTGTTTTTT
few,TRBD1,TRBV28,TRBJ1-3,CASSPRTTGLSGNTIYF,TGTGCCAGCAGTCCACGTACGACAGGGCTCTCTGGAAACACCATATATTTT
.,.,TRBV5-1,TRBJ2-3,CASRWGPGDTQYF,TGCGCCAGCAGGTGGGGGCCGGGTGATACGCAGTATTTT
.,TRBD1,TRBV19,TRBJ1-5,CASRGVNNQPQHF,TGTGCCAGCAGGGGGGTGAACAATCAGCCCCAGCATTTT
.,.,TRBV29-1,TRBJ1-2,CSVLGASYGYTF,TGCAGCGTTCTCGGGGCTTCCTATGGCTACACCTTC
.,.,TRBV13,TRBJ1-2,CASSLPGPSLGGYTF,TGTGCCAGCAGCCTACCGGGACCGAGCTTAGGAGGCTACACCTTC
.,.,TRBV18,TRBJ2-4,CASSPPVGVQNIQYF,TGTGCCAGCTCACCACCGGTGGGGGTTCAAAACATTCAGTACTTC
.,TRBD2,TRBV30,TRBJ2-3,CAWSKGTSGTTDTQYF,TGTGCCTGGAGTAAAGGGACTAGCGGGACCACAGATACGCAGTATTTT
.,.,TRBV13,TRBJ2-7,CASSTRVYEQYF,TGTGCCAGCAGCACCAGAGTATACGAGCAGTACTTC
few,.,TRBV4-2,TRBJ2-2,CASSQLSGELFF,TGTGCCAGCAGCCAATTATCCGGGGAGCTGTTTTTT
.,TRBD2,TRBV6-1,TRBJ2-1,CASRGLAGGPWEQFF,TGTGCCAGCAGGGGCCTAGCGGGGGGGCCTTGGGAGCAGTTCTTC
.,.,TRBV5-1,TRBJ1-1,CASSLETGPGREAFF,TGCGCCAGCAGCTTGGAAACGGGTCCAGGTCGGGAAGCTTTCTTT
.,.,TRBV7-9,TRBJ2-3,CASSATTARRADTQYF,TGTGCCAGCAGCGCCACGACGGCCCGAAGAGCAGATACGCAGTATTTT
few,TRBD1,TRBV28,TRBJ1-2,CASSSRGRAMGYTF,TGTGCCAGCAGTTCCAGGGGGAGGGCTATGGGCTACACCTTC
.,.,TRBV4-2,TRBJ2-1,CASSQGMGGPRFF,TGTGCCAGCAGCCAAGGGATGGGGGGGCCACGGTTCTTC
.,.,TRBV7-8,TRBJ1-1,CASSLGRQEAFF,TGTGCCAGCAGCTTAGGCCGACAGGAAGCTTTCTTT
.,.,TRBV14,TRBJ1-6,CASSQDGGNGSPLHF,TGTGCCAGCAGCCAAGATGGGGGTAATGGTTCACCCCTCCACTTT
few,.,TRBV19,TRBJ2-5,CASRATSRGLETQYF,TGTGCCAGTAGAGCGACTTCTCGGGGCCTTGAGACCCAGTACTTC
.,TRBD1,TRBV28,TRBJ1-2,CASCLSPQGIGDYGYTF,TGTGCCAGCTGCCTCAGCCCACAGGGGATTGGGGACTATGGCTACACCTTC
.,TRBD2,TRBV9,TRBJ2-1,CASSGSGGRAFRSDEQFF,TGTGCCAGCAGCGGTTCCGGCGGGAGGGCCTTTCGCTCGGATGAGCAGTTCTTC
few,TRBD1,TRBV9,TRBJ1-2,CASSVGPGQGSIF,TGTGCCAGCAGCGTCGGACCGGGACAGGGCTCAATCTTC
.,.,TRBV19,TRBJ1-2,CASVKQGTNYGYTF,TGTGCCAGTGTCAAACAGGGAACCAACTATGGCTACACCTTC
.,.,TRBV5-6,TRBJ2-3,CASTSWYVVGGDHTDTQYF,TGTGCCAGCACCTCTTGGTACGTAGTAGGCGGAGACCACACAGATACGCAGTATTTT
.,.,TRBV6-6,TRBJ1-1,CASSYSKLRLTEAFF,TGTGCCAGCAGTTACTCGAAGCTTCGACTTACTGAAGCTTTCTTT
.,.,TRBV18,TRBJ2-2,CASSRQGNGELFF,TGTGCCAGCTCACGGCAAGGGAACGGGGAGCTGTTTTTT
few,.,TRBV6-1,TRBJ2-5,CASNADSQETQYF,TGTGCCAGCAACGCGGACAGTCAAGAGACCCAGTACTTC
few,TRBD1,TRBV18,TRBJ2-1,CASSPRTGMGEQFF,TGTGCCAGCTCACCCAGGACAGGGATGGGTGAGCAGTTCTTC
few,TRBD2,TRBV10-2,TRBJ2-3,CASSVFSGAVGDTQYF,TGCGCCAGCAGTGTATTTAGCGGGGCCGTGGGGGATACGCAGTATTTT
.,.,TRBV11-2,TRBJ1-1,CASSLAIGMEAFF,TGTGCCAGCAGTTTAGCTATAGGGATGGAAGCTTTCTTT
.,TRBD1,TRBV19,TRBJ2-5,CASRDRGDQETQYF,TGTGCCAGCCGGGACAGGGGGGACCAAGAGACCCAGTACTTC
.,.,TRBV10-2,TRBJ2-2,CASLFYTGELFF,TGCGCCAGCCTCTTTTACACCGGGGAGCTGTTTTTT
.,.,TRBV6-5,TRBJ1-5,CASRGGEQPQHF,TGTGCCAGCAGGGGAGGTGAACAGCCCCAGCATTTT
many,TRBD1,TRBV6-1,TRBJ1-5,CASSVDRGRGQPQHF,TGTGCCAGCAGTGTGGACAGGGGGCGCGGTCAGCCCCAGCATTTT